The 25 T cell receptor beta chains in this list originate from one sample, sequenced in a study of blood T cell repertoires in COVID-19. Assay: immunoSEQ multiplex PCR; the TCRdb copy retains only in-frame clones and omits some. The top ten hold 5.5% to 7% of the sample, which has 130,000 to 150,000 clones, 70% to 85% seen once. Sequenced material: peripheral blood. These receptors were taken from a human donor in a cohort sampled during active COVID-19.

J is TRBJ2-7 and V is TRBV11-3, with D possibly TRBD1 on 6 matching bases. Germline assignment: CDR1 SGHNT and CDR2 YENEEA. V was trimmed by 2 bases and J by 6 bases, leaving 14 bases between them. The CDR3 extends over 14 amino acids. The DNA of the CDR3 is TGTGCCAGCAGCTTAAATCCTACAGGGACCGAGCAGTACTTC. This gives the protein CASSLNPTGTEQYF.

The chain carries TRBV2 and TRBJ1-5; the match to TRBD1 covers 7 bases. The length of the CDR3 is 16 residues. Per germline, CDR1 SNHLY and CDR2 FYNNEI. V was clipped by 3 bases and J by 6 bases; unmatched bases: 11. CDR3 bases: TGTGCCAGCAGTGATAGGGGGAACAGGGGAGTTCAGCCCCAGCATTTT. This encodes CASSDRGNRGVQPQHF.

This chain links TRBV4-1 with TRBJ2-2; D is possibly TRBD2 (7 bases). With 11 bases removed from V and 1 base from J, the gap between germline ends came to 17 bases. The germline CDR1 and CDR2 sequences are MGHRA and YSYEKL. The CDR3 contains 15 residues. Written as DNA, the CDR3 is TGCGCCTCGCGGGGGCCGGGGGGGAACACCGGGGAGCTGTTTTTT. Translation: CASRGPGGNTGELFF.

The chain carries TRBV6-2 or TRBV6-3 and TRBJ2-3; D possibly corresponds to TRBD1 (6 bases). Germline CDR1 is MNHEY and CDR2 is SVGEGT. V lost 0 bases, J lost 4 bases, and 14 bases lay in between. This CDR3 spans 16 amino acids. The CDR3 protein is CASSYSQGRIADTQYF. In DNA form, the CDR3 reads TGTGCCAGCAGTTACTCGCAGGGGCGGATCGCAGATACGCAGTATTTT.

The V and J genes are TRBV19 and TRBJ2-7; D might be TRBD1 (5 bases). The germline CDR1 and CDR2 sequences are LNHDA and SQIVND (reference sequence). Deletions cut 5 bases from V and 5 bases from J, with 22 bases between. This CDR3 contains 16 residues. CDR3 coding DNA: TGTGCCAGTAGTCATTCCCCCGGACATGGGGTGAACGAGCAGTACTTC. The encoded protein is CASSHSPGHGVNEQYF.

The J gene is TRBJ2-7, the V gene TRBV27; 10 positions agree with TRBD1. CDR1 and CDR2 (germline): MNHEY, SMNVEV (reference sequence). Unmatched junction bases numbered 10, after V lost 5 bases and J lost 6 bases. This CDR3 has 15 residues. The chain's CDR3 is CASSRSRQGAGEQYF. The CDR3, as DNA: TGTGCCAGCAGTAGATCCCGACAGGGGGCTGGCGAGCAGTACTTC.

The chain uses TRBV4-1 and TRBJ2-7; TRBD2 matches 7 bases. This CDR3 comprises 16 residues. J gave up 0 bases and V 1 base, and 6 bases lay outside the gene matches. The germline gives CDR1 MGHRA, CDR2 YSYEKL. CDR3: CASSQAGGRSSYEQYF. As DNA, the CDR3 is TGCGCCAGCAGCCAAGCGGGGGGTAGGAGCTCCTACGAGCAGTACTTC.

V and J are TRBV3-1 (or the pseudogene TRBV3-2) and TRBJ2-3; possibly TRBD1 for D (5 bases). The CDR3 sequence is 14 residues long. Germline assignment: CDR1 LGHDT and CDR2 YNNKEL (reference sequence). V was trimmed by 0 bases and J by 5 bases, leaving 9 bases between them. The CDR3 loop reads CASSQEGPLDTQYF. The CDR3 DNA is TGTGCCAGCAGCCAAGAGGGGCCATTAGATACGCAGTATTTT.

The genes are TRBV4-3 and TRBJ1-2; D remains ambiguous. Trimming removed 0 bases at V and 6 bases at J, with 8 bases between. The CDR3 is made up of 13 amino acids. CDR1 is LGHNA and CDR2 is YSLEER in the germline V gene. CDR3 protein: CASSQDFGDGYTF. CDR3 DNA sequence: TGCGCCAGCAGCCAAGATTTCGGGGATGGCTACACCTTC.

The table lists this clone with a count of one. J is TRBJ2-7 and V is TRBV9; maybe TRBD2 (6 bases). In germline, CDR1 is SGDLS, CDR2 YYNGEE. This CDR3 has 14 residues. Trimming took off 2 bases at V and 6 bases at J, with 15 bases between the two ends. The CDR3 DNA sequence: TGTGCCAGCAGCGTCGGGAGCTTCGACGGCGAGCAGTACTTC. Translated: CASSVGSFDGEQYF. The full variable domain, rest sourced from reference TRBV9 and TRBJ2-7, is DSGVTQTPKHLITATGQRVTLRCSPRSGDLSVYWYQQSLDQGLQFLIQYYNGEERAKGNILERFSAQQFPDLHSELNLSSLELGDSALYFCASSVGSFDGEQYFGPGTRLTVT.

The genes are TRBV29-1 and TRBJ1-2; 7 positions match TRBD1. The CDR3 has 12 residues. J was trimmed by 9 bases and V by 3 bases; bases with no gene match: 7. Per the germline V gene, CDR1 is SQVTM and CDR2 is ANQGSEA. CDR3 sequence (DNA): TGCAGCGTTGATAAAGGGGGCGACCGCTACACCTTC. Its translation is CSVDKGGDRYTF.

The chain couples TRBV6-1 to TRBJ2-7, with TRBD2 matching over 9 bases. Germline values: CDR1 MNHNS, CDR2 SASEGT. There are 15 residues in the CDR3. Losses at the gene ends were 0 bases for V and 5 bases for J; bases not matched to a gene: 5. The CDR3 reads CASSEAAGGPNEQYF. DNA for the CDR3: TGTGCCAGCAGTGAAGCGGCGGGGGGGCCAAACGAGCAGTACTTC.

This chain links TRBV27 with TRBJ2-1, with TRBD1 identical over 11 bases. Germline V gene lookup returns CDR1 MNHEY and CDR2 SMNVEV (reference sequence). Germline trimming cut 3 bases from V and 4 bases from J; bases unmatched to any gene: 2. The CDR3 is made up of 15 amino acids. CDR3 protein: CASSFGTGGYNEQFF. CDR3 bases: TGTGCCAGCAGTTTCGGGACAGGGGGGTACAATGAGCAGTTCTTC.

Note on this clone: A read error may produce the germline difference seen at one junction end. The chain recombines TRBV12-3 or TRBV12-4 with TRBJ2-5; 8 bases are shared with TRBD2. The CDR3 consists of 12 residues. The CDR3 nucleotides read TGTGCCAGCAGTTTGGGGCGGGGGGCCTCCAACTTC. It is translated as CASSLGRGASNF.

The chain carries TRBV6-2 or TRBV6-3 and TRBJ2-7; D unclear. The V gene's germline CDR1 is MNHEY and CDR2 SVGEGT. This CDR3 is 14 amino acids long. V lost 6 bases and J 4 bases, leaving 16 bases between the germline ends. The CDR3 nucleotides are TGTGCCAGCAGCCTGAACAATGCACGATACGAGCAGTACTTC. Its protein is CASSLNNARYEQYF.

This chain joins TRBV30 and TRBJ1-1; D is possibly TRBD1 (5 bases). Looked up from germline, CDR1 is GTSNPN and CDR2 is SVGIG (reference sequence). The V end lost 1 base, the J end lost 7 bases, and 7 bases lay between the germline ends. The length of the CDR3 is 11 residues. The CDR3 region has the DNA TGTGCCTGGAGTGACCAGGGTGAAGCTTTCTTT. Encoded protein: CAWSDQGEAFF.

The chain uses TRBV6-5 and TRBJ2-2; D might be TRBD2 (5 bases). CDR1 and CDR2 (germline): MNHEY, SVGAGI. V lost 4 bases to trimming and J lost 6 bases, with 12 bases between them. This CDR3 has 14 amino acids. CDR3: CASSSLLVSGELFF. CDR3 in DNA: TGTGCCAGCAGTTCCCTACTAGTCTCCGGGGAGCTGTTTTTT.

CDR3 amino acids: CASRHGTGYNEQFF. The CDR3 DNA reads TGTGCCAGCAGACACGGGACAGGGTACAATGAGCAGTTCTTC. The chain employs TRBV27 and TRBJ2-1, with 9 bases identical to TRBD1. V trimming: 6 bases; J trimming: 4 bases; junction bases outside the gene matches: 4. The CDR3 totals 14 residues. Germline CDR1 is MNHEY and CDR2 is SMNVEV (reference sequence).

This clone was found once. J is TRBJ2-3 and V is TRBV5-1; D is unresolved. Germline CDR1 SGHRS, CDR2 YFSETQ. Trimming took 4 bases from V and 5 from J, leaving 8 bases between them. This CDR3 has 12 amino acids. The CDR3: CASSLRGDTQYF. CDR3 nucleotide sequence: TGCGCCAGCAGCCTACGCGGAGATACGCAGTATTTT. The whole variable domain, remainder taken from reference TRBV5-1 and TRBJ2-3, is KAGVTQTPRYLIKTRGQQVTLSCSPISGHRSVSWYQQTPGQGLQFLFEYFSETQRNKGNFPGRFSGRQFSNSRSEMNVSTLELGDSALYLCASSLRGDTQYFGPGTRLTVL.

The chain employs TRBV14 and TRBJ1-1, with D hard to call. Germline-derived CDR1 and CDR2 are SGHDN and FVKESK. The V end lost 3 bases, the J end lost 3 bases, and 8 bases lay between the germline ends. This CDR3 region has 13 residues. CDR3 sequence: CASSHGLDTEAFF. Here the CDR3 DNA reads TGTGCCAGCAGCCACGGACTGGACACTGAAGCTTTCTTT.

The chain couples TRBV3-1 (or the pseudogene TRBV3-2) to TRBJ1-5, with 10 bases fitting TRBD1. Trimming took 4 bases from V and 6 from J; bases not matched to a gene: 0. Germline V gene lookup returns CDR1 LGHDT and CDR2 YNNKEL (reference sequence). The CDR3 is made up of 13 amino acids. In DNA form, the CDR3 reads TGTGCCAGCAGCCGGGACAGGGGTCAGCCCCAGCATTTT. Translation: CASSRDRGQPQHF.

This chain links TRBV7-2 with TRBJ2-2; a possible D gene is TRBD2 (6 bases). Germline CDR1 SGHTA, CDR2 FQGNSA. V gave up 8 bases and J gave up 4 bases, with 14 bases separating them. The CDR3 contains 14 residues. The chain's CDR3 is CASLPGLGTGELFF. CDR3 sequence (DNA): TGTGCCAGCCTACCGGGACTGGGCACCGGGGAGCTGTTTTTT.

Turning to this clone: Other DNA sequences in the sample encode the same CDR3. The genes are TRBV7-6 and TRBJ2-5; D possibly corresponds to TRBD2 (6 bases). V lost 0 bases and J 5 bases, leaving 13 bases between the germline ends. The CDR3 is 15 residues long. From germline, CDR1 is SGHVS and CDR2 FNYEAQ. The CDR3 is CASSLAGGEGETQYF. In DNA, the CDR3 is TGTGCCAGCAGCTTAGCCGGGGGAGAAGGGGAGACCCAGTACTTC.

This clone was found a few times. The chain links TRBV19 to TRBJ2-5; possible D gene TRBD1, 6 bases. The CDR3 consists of 16 residues. Germline CDR1 LNHDA, CDR2 SQIVND (reference sequence). Trimming pared 5 bases from V and 1 base from J, leaving 17 bases between. The CDR3 coding sequence is TGTGCCAGTAGTCCTGAAGTTATGGACAGCCAAGAGACCCAGTACTTC. Protein: CASSPEVMDSQETQYF.

The J gene is TRBJ2-7, the V gene TRBV7-2; 9 bases align to TRBD2. Germline-derived CDR1 and CDR2 are SGHTA and FQGNSA. The CDR3 totals 15 residues. J gave up 2 bases and V 5 bases, and 7 bases lay outside the gene matches. CDR3 DNA: TGTGCCAGCAGCCCTCAGCGGGGGGCTCCCTACGAGCAGTACTTC. Its protein is CASSPQRGAPYEQYF.